The table lists the clone carrying this T cell receptor (beta chain) with many counts. The data originate from a study of identical twins. One entry per CDR3 protein results from TCRdb running MiXCR on the 5' RACE reads. The sample includes 240,000 or so distinct CDR3 sequences, 10% to 15% of them seen just once. The V gene's germline CDR1 is MNHEY and CDR2 SMNVEV (reference sequence). Trimming removed 5 bases at V and 1 base at J, with 15 bases between. This CDR3 region has 16 residues. This sample also belongs to another study, concerning yellow fever vaccine responses in identical twins.

The sequenced sample consisted of memory (CD45RO+) T cells sorted from blood. This sequence was found in a woman under 30 in good health. The chain couples TRBV27 to TRBJ2-1, with a weak D call TRBD1 (5 bases). The CDR3 here is CASSPPGSRSYNEQFF. DNA of the CDR3: TGTGCCAGCAGTCCCCCAGGGTCTAGATCCTACAATGAGCAGTTCTTC.